The clone carrying this TCR beta chain was found many times. No antigen is known for it. These data originate in a study of T cell repertoires in cytomegalovirus infection. The overall study: Public TCR beta signature analysis indicated the presence of both CMV infection and matching HLA type.

Trimming cost V 2 bases and J 2 bases, with 9 bases left between them. Germline loops: CDR1 LNHDA, CDR2 SQIVND (reference sequence). The CDR3 is 14 amino acids. A single record per CDR3 protein comes from TCRdb applying MiXCR to the reads. The table has 200,000 to 300,000 distinct CDR3 sequences, about 12% seen once. Overall study results and limits: Ex vivo responses were dominated by HLA-C-restricted CMV-specific TCR beta clonotypes. Frequencies of public TCR beta families were cumulated, and this identified carriers of CMV plus the relevant HLA.

The clonotype comes from a human donor in good health (CMV status not recorded). Some clones in this sample may be carry-over from other donors' samples. The chain uses TRBV19 and TRBJ1-2; D unclear. Source material: PBMCs. CDR3 residues: CASSISGGNYGYTF. DNA for the CDR3: TGTGCCAGTAGTATATCAGGCGGAAACTATGGCTACACCTTC.